Sequencing of this TCR beta chain was carried out in a study of human T cells and chemical hapten exposure. Points from the study as a whole: Among TCRs, those above 1 in 1000 frequency were unaffected by DPC sensitization.

Germline CDR1 reads DFQATT; CDR2 reads SNEGSKA (reference sequence). The germline V and J ends were trimmed by 3 bases and 1 base, with 7 bases remaining between them. This CDR3 comprises 12 residues. In TCRdb, the RACE reads were re-called with MiXCR into one record per CDR3 protein. The sample contains some 54,000 distinct CDR3 sequences, about 9.9% of which appear only once. Described time point: patch test 2, 6 weeks after DPC sensitization. Treatment specified: therapeutic diphenylcyclopropenone sensitization with weekly scalp DPC. This clonotype was recorded many times. Antigen specificity is unknown.

The sequence was collected from a woman aged 50 to 65 with alopecia areata. Some clones in this sample may be carry-over from other donors' samples. This sequence joins TRBV20-1 and TRBJ2-7; D is undetermined. This sample comprised whole blood, obtained in connection with sensitization to the hapten diphenylcyclopropenone (DPC). CDR3 residues: CSARPESYEQYF. As DNA, the CDR3 is TGCAGTGCTAGGCCCGAATCCTACGAGCAGTACTTC.